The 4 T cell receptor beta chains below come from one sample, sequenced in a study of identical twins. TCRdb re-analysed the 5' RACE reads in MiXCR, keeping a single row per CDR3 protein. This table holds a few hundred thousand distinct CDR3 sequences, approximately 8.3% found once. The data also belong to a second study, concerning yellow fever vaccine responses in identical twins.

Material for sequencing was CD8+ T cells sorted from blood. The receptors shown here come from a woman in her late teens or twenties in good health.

The CDR3 DNA follows: TGTGCCACCAGTGATAAAAAGCGGGACTACACCGGGGAGCTGTTTTTT. This gives the protein CATSDKKRDYTGELFF. The chain employs TRBV24-1 and TRBJ2-2; 7 bases align to TRBD2. CDR1 and CDR2 (germline): KGHDR, SFDVKD. V shed 3 bases, J shed 3 bases, and the junction held 6 bases outside the gene matches. This CDR3 spans 16 amino acids.

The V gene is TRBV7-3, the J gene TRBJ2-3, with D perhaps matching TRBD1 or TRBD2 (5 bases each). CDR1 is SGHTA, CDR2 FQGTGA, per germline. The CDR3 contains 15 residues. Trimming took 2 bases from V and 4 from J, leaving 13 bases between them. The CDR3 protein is CASSLGLGEADTQYF. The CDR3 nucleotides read TGTGCCAGCAGCTTAGGGTTGGGGGAAGCAGATACGCAGTATTTT.

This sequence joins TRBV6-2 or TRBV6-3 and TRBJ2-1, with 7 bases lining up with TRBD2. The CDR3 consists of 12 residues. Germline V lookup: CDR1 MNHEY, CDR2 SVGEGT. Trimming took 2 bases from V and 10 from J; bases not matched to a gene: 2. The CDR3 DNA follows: TGTGCCAGCAGTTACGGTAGCGGGGAGCAGTTCTTC. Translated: CASSYGSGEQFF.

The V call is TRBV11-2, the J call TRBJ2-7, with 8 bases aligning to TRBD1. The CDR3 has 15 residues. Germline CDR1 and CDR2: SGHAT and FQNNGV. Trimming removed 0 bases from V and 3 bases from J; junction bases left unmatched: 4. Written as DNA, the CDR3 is TGTGCCAGCAGCTTAGACCCAGGGGGCTTCTACGAGCAGTACTTC. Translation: CASSLDPGGFYEQYF.